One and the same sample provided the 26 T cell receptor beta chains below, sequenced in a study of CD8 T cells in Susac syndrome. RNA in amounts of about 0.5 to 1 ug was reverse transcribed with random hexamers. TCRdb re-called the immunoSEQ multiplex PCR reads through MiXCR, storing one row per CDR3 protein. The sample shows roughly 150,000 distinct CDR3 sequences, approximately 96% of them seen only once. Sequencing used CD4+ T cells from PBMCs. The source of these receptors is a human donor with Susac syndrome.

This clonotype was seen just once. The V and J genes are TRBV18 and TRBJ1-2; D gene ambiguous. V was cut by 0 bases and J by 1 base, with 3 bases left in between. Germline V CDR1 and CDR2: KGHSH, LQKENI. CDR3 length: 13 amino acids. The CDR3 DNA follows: TGTGCCAGCTCACCACCAGATAACTATGGCTACACCTTC. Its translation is CASSPPDNYGYTF. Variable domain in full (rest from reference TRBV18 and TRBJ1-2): NAGVMQNPRHLVRRRGQEARLRCSPMKGHSHVYWYRQLPEEGLKFMVYLQKENIIDESGMPKERFSAEFPKEGPSILRIQQVVRGDSAAYFCASSPPDNYGYTFGSGTRLTVV.

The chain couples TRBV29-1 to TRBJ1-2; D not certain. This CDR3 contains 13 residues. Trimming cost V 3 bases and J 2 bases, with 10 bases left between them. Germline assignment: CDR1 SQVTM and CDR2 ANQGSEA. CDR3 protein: CSVDMAANYGYTF. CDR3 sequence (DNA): TGCAGCGTTGACATGGCAGCAAACTATGGCTACACCTTC.

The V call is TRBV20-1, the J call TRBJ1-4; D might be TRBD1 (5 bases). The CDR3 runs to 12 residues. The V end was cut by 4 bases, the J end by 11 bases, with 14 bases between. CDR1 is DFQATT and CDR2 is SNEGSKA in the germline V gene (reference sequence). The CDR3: CSAIWGYGKLFF. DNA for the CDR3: TGCAGTGCTATATGGGGGTATGGGAAACTGTTTTTT.

CDR3 DNA: TGTGCCAGCAGCTTAGATTGGACAGATAATTCACCCCTCCACTTT. This gives the protein CASSLDWTDNSPLHF. The chain couples TRBV7-2 to TRBJ1-6; perhaps TRBD1 as D (6 bases). CDR3 size: 15 residues. CDR1 and CDR2 from the germline V gene are SGHTA and FQGNSA. The V end was cut by 1 base, the J end by 5 bases, with 9 bases between.

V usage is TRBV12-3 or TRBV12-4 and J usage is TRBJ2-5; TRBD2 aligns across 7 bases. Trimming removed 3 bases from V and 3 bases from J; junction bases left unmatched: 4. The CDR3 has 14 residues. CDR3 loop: CASSLELAKETQYF. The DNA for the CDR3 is TGTGCCAGCAGTTTGGAACTAGCGAAAGAGACCCAGTACTTC.

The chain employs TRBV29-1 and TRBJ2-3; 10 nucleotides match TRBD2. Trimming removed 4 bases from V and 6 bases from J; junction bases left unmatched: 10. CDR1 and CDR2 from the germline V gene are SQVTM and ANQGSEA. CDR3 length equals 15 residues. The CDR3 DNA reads TGCAGCGTTGCGGCGGTTAGCGGGGGGAGGGATACGCAGTATTTT. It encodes CSVAAVSGGRDTQYF.

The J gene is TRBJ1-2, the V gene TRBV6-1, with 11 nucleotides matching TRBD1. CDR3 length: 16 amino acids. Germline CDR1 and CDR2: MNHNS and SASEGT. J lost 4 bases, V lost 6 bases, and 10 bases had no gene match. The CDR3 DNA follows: TGTGCCAGCAGACAGAGGGGACAGGGGGTGATCTATGGCTACACCTTC. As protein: CASRQRGQGVIYGYTF.

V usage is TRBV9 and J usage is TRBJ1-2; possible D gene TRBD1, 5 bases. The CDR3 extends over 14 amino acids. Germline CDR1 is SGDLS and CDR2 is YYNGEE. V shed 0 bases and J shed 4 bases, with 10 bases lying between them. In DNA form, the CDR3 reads TGTGCCAGCAGCGTAGCTGGGGGGAGCTATGGCTACACCTTC. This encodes CASSVAGGSYGYTF.

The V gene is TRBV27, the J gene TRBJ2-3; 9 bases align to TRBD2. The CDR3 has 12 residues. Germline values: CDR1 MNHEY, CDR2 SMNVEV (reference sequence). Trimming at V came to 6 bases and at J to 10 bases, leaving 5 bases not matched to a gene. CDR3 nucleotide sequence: TGTGCCAGCAGAACAGGCGGGGGGGCGCAGTATTTT. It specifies CASRTGGGAQYF.

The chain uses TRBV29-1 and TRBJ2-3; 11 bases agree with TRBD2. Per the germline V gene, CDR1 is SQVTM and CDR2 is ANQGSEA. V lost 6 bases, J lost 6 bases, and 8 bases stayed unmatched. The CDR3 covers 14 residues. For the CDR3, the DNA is TGCAGCGTCGATAGCGGGGGGGCCAGGGATACGCAGTATTTT. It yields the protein CSVDSGGARDTQYF.

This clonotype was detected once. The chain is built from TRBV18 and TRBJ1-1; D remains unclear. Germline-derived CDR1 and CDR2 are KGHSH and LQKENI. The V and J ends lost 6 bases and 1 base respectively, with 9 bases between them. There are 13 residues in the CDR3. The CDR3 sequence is CASSDGPNTEAFF. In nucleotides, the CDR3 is TGTGCCAGCTCCGATGGGCCGAACACTGAAGCTTTCTTT.

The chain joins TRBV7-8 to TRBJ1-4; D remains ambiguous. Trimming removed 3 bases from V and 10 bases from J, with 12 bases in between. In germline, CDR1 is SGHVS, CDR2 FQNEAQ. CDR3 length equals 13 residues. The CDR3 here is CASSLGGLGKLFF. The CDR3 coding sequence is TGTGCCAGCAGCTTGGGAGGGCTTGGAAAACTGTTTTTT.

The CDR3 nucleotides are TGTGCCAGCAGCGCCTCTCCTGGGACCGCTACTAACTATGGCTACACCTTC. Its protein product is CASSASPGTATNYGYTF. The rearrangement links TRBV9 to TRBJ1-2, with D tentatively TRBD1 (5 bases). Germline CDR1 reads SGDLS; CDR2 reads YYNGEE. V dropped 3 bases and J dropped 0 bases, with 18 bases sitting between them. This CDR3 has 17 residues.

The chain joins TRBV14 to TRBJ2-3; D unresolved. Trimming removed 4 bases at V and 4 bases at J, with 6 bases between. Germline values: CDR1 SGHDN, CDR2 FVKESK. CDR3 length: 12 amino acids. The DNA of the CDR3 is TGTGCCAGCAGCCCTTATCCAGATACGCAGTATTTT. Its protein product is CASSPYPDTQYF.

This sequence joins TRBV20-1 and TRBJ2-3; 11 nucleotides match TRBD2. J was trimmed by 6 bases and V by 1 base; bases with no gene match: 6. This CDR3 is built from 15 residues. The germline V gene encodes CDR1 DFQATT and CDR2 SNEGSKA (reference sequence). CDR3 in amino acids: CSARALAGGRDTQYF. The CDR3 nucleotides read TGCAGTGCTAGAGCTTTAGCGGGGGGGAGGGATACGCAGTATTTT.

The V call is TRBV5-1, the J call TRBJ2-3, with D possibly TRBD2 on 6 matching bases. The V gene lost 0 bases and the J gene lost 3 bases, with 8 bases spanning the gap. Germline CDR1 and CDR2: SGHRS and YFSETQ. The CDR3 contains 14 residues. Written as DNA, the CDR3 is TGCGCCAGCAGCTTGGCTAGCGAGACAGATACGCAGTATTTT. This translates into CASSLASETDTQYF.

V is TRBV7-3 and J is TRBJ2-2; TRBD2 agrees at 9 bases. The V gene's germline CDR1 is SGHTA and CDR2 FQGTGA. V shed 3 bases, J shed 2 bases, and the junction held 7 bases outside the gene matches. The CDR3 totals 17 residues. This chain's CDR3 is CASSLIPGLANTGELFF. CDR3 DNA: TGTGCCAGCAGCTTGATACCGGGACTAGCTAACACCGGGGAGCTGTTTTTT.

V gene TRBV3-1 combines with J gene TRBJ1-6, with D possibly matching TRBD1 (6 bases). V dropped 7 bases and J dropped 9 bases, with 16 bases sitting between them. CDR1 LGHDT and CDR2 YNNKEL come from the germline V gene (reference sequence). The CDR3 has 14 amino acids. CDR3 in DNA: TGTGCCAGCACTCACAGGGTAAATGGTTCACCCCTCCACTTT. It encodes CASTHRVNGSPLHF.

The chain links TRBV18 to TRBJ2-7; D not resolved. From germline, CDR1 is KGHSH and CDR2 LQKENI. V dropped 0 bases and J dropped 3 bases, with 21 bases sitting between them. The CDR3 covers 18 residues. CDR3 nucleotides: TGTGCCAGCTCACCACCGGAGAAATTCCGCCGTCCGGACTACGAGCAGTACTTC. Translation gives CASSPPEKFRRPDYEQYF.

The CDR3 here is CSARPTGLGEQYF. The CDR3 nucleotides read TGCAGTGCTAGACCTACAGGGTTGGGAGAGCAGTACTTC. The chain recombines TRBV20-1 with TRBJ2-7; the D gene is possibly TRBD1 (6 bases). The V gene's germline CDR1 is DFQATT and CDR2 SNEGSKA (reference sequence). V was shortened by 2 bases and J by 7 bases, with 15 bases between the two germline ends. The length of the CDR3 is 13 residues.

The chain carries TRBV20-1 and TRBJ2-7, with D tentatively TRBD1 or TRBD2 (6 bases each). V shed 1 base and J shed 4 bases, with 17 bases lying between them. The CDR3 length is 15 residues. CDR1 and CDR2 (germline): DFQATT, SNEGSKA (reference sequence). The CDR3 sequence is CSARGPWGAGYEQYF. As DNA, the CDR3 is TGCAGTGCTAGAGGGCCCTGGGGGGCCGGGTACGAGCAGTACTTC.

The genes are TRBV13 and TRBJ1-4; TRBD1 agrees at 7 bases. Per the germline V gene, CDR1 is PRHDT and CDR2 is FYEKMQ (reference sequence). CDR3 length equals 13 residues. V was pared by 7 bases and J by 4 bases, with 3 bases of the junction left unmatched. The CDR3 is CASKDRSNEKLFF. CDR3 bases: TGTGCCAGCAAGGACAGGAGTAATGAAAAACTGTTTTTT.

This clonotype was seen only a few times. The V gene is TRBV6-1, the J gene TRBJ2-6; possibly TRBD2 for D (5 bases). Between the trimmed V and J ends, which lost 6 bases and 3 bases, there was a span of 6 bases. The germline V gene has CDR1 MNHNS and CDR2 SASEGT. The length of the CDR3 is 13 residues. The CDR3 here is CASSRGGANVLTF. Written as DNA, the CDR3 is TGTGCCAGCAGCCGGGGTGGGGCCAACGTCCTGACTTTC.

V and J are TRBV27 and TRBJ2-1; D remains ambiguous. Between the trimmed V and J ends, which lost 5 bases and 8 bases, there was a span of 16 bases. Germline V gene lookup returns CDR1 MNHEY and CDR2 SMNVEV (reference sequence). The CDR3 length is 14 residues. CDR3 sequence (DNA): TGTGCCAGCAGTCGTGGAGACCTTCGGGATGAGCAGTTCTTC. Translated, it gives CASSRGDLRDEQFF.

CDR3 amino acids: CSVALTGGNYNEQFF. CDR3 sequence (DNA): TGCAGCGTTGCCTTGACAGGGGGAAACTACAATGAGCAGTTCTTC. The chain carries TRBV29-1 and TRBJ2-1; 9 bases agree with TRBD1. J was trimmed by 3 bases and V by 4 bases; bases with no gene match: 7. The CDR3 length is 15 residues. CDR1 and CDR2 (germline): SQVTM, ANQGSEA.

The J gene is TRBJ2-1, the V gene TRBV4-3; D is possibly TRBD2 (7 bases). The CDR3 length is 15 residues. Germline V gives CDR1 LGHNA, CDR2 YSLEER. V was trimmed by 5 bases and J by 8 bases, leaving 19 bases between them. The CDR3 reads CASSSVGRGGHEQFF. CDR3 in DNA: TGCGCCAGCAGCTCGGTCGGCAGGGGAGGGCATGAGCAGTTCTTC.